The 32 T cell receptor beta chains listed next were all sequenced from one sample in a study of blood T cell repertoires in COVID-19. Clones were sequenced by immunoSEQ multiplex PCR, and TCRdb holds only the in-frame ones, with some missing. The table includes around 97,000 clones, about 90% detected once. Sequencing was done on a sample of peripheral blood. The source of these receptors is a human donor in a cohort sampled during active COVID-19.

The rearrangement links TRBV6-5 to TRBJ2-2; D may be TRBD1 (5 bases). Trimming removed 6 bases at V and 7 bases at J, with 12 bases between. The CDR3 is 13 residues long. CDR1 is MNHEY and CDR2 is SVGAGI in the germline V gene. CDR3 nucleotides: TGTGCCAGCAGGGCAGGGTTCGACGGGGAGCTGTTTTTT. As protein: CASRAGFDGELFF.

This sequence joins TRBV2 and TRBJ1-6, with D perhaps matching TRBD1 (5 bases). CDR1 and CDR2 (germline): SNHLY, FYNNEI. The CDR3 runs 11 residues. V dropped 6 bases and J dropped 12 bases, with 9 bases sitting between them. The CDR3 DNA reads TGTGCCAGCAGAATCCAGGGACCCCTCCACTTT. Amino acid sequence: CASRIQGPLHF.

The CDR3 bases are TGTGCCAGCAGCATGGACAGGGCGGCCGAGCAGTACTTC. This sequence encodes CASSMDRAAEQYF. This rearrangement joins TRBV5-4 to TRBJ2-7, with 8 bases aligning to TRBD1. This CDR3 region has 13 residues. The V gene's germline CDR1 is SGHNT and CDR2 YYREEE (reference sequence). The junction had 6 bases not matched to a gene; V was cut back by 4 bases and J by 6 bases.

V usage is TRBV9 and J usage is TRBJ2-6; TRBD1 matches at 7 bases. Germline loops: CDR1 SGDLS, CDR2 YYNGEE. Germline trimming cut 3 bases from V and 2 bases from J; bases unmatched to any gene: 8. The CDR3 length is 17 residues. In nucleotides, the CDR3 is TGTGCCAGCAGCGGAGAAAGAGGACAGGCTGGGGCCAACGTCCTGACTTTC. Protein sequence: CASSGERGQAGANVLTF.

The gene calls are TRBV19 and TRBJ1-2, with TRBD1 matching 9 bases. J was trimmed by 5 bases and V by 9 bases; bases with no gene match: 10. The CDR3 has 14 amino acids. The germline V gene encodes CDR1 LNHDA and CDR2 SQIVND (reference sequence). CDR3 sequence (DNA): TGTGCCAGGACGGACAGGGGACGTCTATATGGCTACACCTTC. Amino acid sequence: CARTDRGRLYGYTF. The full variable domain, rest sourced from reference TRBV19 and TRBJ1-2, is DGGITQSPKYLFRKEGQNVTLSCEQNLNHDAMYWYRQDPGQGLRLIYYSQIVNDFQKGDIAEGYSVSREKKESFPLTVTSAQKNPTAFYLCARTDRGRLYGYTFGSGTRLTVV.

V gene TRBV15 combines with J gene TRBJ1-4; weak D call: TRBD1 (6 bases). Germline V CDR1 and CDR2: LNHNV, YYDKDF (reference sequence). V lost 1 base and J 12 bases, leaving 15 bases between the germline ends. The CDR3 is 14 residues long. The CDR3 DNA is TGTGCCACCAGCAGAGGACAGGATAGGGTTGAACTGTTTTTT. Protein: CATSRGQDRVELFF.

The CDR3 DNA sequence: TGTGCCAGTGTCGACAGGCGCGCTGAAGCTTTCTTT. This gives the protein CASVDRRAEAFF. The chain joins TRBV13 to TRBJ1-1; the D gene is possibly TRBD1 (6 bases). Per germline, CDR1 PRHDT and CDR2 FYEKMQ (reference sequence). The CDR3 covers 12 residues. V lost 9 bases and J 6 bases, leaving 14 bases between the germline ends. Looking up the rest from reference TRBV13 and TRBJ1-1 gives the full variable domain: AAGVIQSPRHLIKEKRETATLKCYPIPRHDTVYWYQQGPGQDPQFLISFYEKMQSDKGSIPDRFSAQQFSDYHSELNMSSLELGDSALYFCASVDRRAEAFFGQGTRLTVV.

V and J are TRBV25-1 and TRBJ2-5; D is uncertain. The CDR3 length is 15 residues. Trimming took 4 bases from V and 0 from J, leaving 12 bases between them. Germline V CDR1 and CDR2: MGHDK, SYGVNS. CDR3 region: CASSVSLLYQETQYF. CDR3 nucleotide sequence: TGTGCCAGCAGTGTATCACTTCTGTACCAAGAGACCCAGTACTTC.

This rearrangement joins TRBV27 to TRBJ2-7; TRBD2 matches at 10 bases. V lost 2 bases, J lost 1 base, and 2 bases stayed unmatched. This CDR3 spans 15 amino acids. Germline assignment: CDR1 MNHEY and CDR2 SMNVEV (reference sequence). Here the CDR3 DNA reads TGTGCCAGCAGTTTAATAGCGGGGGGTTCCTACGAGCAGTACTTC. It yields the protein CASSLIAGGSYEQYF.

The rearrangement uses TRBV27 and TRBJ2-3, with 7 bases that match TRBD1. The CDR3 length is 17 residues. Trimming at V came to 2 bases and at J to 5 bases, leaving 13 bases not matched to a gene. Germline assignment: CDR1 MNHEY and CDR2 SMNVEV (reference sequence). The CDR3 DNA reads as TGTGCCAGCAGTTTAACCTCGACAGGGTGGGGTGGAGATACGCAGTATTTT. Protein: CASSLTSTGWGGDTQYF.

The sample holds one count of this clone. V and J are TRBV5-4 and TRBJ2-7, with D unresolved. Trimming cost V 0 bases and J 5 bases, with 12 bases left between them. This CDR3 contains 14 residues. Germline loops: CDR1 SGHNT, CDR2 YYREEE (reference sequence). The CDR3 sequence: CASSLGPGEDEQYF. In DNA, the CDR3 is TGTGCCAGCAGCTTGGGGCCTGGCGAGGACGAGCAGTACTTC.

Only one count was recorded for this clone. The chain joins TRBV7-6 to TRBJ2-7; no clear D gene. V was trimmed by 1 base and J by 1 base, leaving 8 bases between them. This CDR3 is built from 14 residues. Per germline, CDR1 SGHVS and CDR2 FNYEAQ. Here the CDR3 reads CASSLGLESYEQYF. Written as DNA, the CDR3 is TGTGCCAGCAGCTTAGGCCTGGAGTCCTACGAGCAGTACTTC.

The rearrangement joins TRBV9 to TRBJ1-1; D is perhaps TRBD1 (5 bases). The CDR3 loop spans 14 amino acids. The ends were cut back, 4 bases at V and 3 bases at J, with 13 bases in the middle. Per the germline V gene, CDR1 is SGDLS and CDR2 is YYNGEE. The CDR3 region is CASSQGGLDTEAFF. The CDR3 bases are TGTGCCAGCAGCCAGGGAGGGCTGGACACTGAAGCTTTCTTT.

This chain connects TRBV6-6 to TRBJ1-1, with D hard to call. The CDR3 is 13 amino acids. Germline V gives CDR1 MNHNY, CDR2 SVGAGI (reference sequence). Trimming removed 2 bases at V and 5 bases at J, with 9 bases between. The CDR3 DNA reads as TGTGCCAGCAGTTACGTCGGGGAGACTGAAGCTTTCTTT. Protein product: CASSYVGETEAFF.

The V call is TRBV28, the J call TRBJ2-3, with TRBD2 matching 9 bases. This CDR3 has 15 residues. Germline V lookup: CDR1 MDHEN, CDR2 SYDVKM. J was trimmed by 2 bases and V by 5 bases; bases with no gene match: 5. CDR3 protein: CASSDLAGVTDTQYF. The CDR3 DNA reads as TGTGCCAGCAGTGACTTAGCGGGAGTCACAGATACGCAGTATTTT.

This chain's CDR3 is CASSQDITQYF. The CDR3 DNA reads TGTGCCAGCAGCCAAGATATTACGCAGTATTTT. The chain links TRBV3-1 (or the pseudogene TRBV3-2) to TRBJ2-3, with D uncertain. Trimming took off 0 bases at V and 8 bases at J, with 3 bases between the two ends. Germline CDR1 and CDR2: LGHDT and YNNKEL (reference sequence). CDR3 length: 11 amino acids.

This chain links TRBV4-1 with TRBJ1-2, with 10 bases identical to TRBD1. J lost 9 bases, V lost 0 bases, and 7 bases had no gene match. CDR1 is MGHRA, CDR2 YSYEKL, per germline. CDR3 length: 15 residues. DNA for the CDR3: TGCGCCAGCAGCCAAGACCCGACAGGGGGCGTTCGCTACACCTTC. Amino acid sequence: CASSQDPTGGVRYTF.

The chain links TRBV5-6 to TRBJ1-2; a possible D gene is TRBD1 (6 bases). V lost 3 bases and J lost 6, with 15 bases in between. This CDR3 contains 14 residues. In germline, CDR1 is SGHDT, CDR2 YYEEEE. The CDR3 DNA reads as TGTGCCAGCAGCTGGGGGACAACGTTCGATGGCTACACCTTC. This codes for CASSWGTTFDGYTF.

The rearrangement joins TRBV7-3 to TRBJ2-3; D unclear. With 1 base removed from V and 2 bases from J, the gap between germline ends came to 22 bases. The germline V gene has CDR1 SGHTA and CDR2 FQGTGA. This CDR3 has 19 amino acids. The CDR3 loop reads CASSLRPPGAAYDTDTQYF. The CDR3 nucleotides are TGTGCCAGCAGCTTAAGGCCACCTGGAGCTGCCTATGACACAGATACGCAGTATTTT.

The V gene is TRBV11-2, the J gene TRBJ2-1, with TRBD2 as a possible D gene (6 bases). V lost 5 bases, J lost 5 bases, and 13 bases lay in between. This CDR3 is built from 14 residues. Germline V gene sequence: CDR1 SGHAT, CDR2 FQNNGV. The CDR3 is CASSTGLFHNEQFF. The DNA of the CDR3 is TGTGCCAGCAGCACGGGACTTTTCCACAATGAGCAGTTCTTC.

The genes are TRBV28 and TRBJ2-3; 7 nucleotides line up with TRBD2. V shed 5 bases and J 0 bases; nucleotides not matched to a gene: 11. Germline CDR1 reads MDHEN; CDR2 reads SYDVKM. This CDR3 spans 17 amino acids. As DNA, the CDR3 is TGTGCCAGCAGTCCGATAAGCGGGACGGAGAGCACAGATACGCAGTATTTT. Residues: CASSPISGTESTDTQYF.

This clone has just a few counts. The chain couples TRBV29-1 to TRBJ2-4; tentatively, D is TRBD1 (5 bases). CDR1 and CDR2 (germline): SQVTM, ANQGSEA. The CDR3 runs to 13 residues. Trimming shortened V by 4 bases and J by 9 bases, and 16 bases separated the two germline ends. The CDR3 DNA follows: TGCAGCGTTGCTATAGACAGTTTTGGCATTCAGTACTTC. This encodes CSVAIDSFGIQYF. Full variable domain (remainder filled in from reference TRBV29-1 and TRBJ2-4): SAVISQKPSRDICQRGTSLTIQCQVDSQVTMMFWYRQQPGQSLTLIATANQGSEATYESGFVIDKFPISRPNLTFSTLTVSNMSPEDSSIYLCSVAIDSFGIQYFGAGTRLSVL.

The CDR3 loop is CASSDWGLVETQYF. The DNA for the CDR3 is TGTGCCAGCAGTGATTGGGGCCTGGTGGAGACCCAGTACTTC. This chain connects TRBV6-1 to TRBJ2-5; D may be TRBD1 (5 bases). V was trimmed by 3 bases and J by 5 bases, leaving 13 bases between them. The CDR3 extends over 14 amino acids. Germline V CDR1 and CDR2: MNHNS, SASEGT.

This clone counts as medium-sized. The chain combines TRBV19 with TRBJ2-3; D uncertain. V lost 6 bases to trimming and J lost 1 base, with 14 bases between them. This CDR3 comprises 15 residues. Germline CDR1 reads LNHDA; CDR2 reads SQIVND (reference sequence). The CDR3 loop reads CASSVQGGGTDTQYF. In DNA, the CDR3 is TGTGCCAGTAGCGTGCAAGGCGGAGGCACAGATACGCAGTATTTT.

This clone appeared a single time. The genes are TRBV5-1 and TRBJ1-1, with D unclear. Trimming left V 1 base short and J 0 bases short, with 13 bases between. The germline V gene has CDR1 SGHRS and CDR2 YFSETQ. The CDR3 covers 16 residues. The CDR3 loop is CASSLFSVPMNTEAFF. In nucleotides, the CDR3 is TGCGCCAGCAGCTTGTTCTCGGTTCCCATGAACACTGAAGCTTTCTTT.

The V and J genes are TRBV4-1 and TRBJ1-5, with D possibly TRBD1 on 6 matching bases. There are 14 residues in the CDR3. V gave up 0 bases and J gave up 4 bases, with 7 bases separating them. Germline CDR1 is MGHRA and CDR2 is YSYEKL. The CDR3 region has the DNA TGCGCCAGCAGCCAAGACAGGGGTAATCAGCCCCAGCATTTT. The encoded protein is CASSQDRGNQPQHF.

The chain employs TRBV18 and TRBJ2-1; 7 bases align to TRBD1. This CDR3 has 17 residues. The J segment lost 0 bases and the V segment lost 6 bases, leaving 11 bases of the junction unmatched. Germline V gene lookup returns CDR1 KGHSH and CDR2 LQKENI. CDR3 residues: CASSPAGGSSSYNEQFF. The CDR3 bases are TGTGCCAGCTCCCCGGCAGGGGGATCTAGCTCCTACAATGAGCAGTTCTTC.

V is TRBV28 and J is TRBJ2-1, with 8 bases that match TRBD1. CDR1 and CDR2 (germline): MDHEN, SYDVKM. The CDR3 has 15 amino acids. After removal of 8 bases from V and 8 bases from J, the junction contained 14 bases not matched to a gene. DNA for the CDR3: TGTGCCAGCGGCTACAGGGGGTGGCAAGGCGATGAGCAGTTCTTC. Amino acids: CASGYRGWQGDEQFF.

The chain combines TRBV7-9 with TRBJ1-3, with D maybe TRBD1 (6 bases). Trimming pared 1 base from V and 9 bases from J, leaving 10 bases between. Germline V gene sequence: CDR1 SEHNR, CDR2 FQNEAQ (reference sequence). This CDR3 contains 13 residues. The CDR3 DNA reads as TGTGCCAGCAGCTTAGATACAGGGCCCACCATATATTTT. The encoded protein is CASSLDTGPTIYF.

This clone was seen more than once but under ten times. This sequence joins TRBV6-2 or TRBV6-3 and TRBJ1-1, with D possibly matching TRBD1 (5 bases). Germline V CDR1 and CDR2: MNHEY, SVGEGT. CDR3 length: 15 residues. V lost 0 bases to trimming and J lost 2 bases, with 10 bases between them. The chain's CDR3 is CASSYSGGTNTEAFF. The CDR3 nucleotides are TGTGCCAGCAGTTACTCGGGGGGGACTAACACTGAAGCTTTCTTT.

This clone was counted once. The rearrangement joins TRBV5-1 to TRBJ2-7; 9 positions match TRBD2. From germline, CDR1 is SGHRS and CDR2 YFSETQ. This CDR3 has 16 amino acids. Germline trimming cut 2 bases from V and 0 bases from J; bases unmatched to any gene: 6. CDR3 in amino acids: CASSFRLAAASYEQYF. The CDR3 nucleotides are TGCGCCAGCAGCTTCCGACTAGCGGCCGCCTCCTACGAGCAGTACTTC.

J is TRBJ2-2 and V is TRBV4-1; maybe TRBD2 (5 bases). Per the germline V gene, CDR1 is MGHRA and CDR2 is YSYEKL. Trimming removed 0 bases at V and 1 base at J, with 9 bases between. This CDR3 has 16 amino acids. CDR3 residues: CASSQEGVGNTGELFF. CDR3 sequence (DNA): TGCGCCAGCAGCCAAGAGGGAGTAGGGAACACCGGGGAGCTGTTTTTT.